A selection of T cell receptor beta chains follows, all from one sample in a study of blood T cell dynamics during melanoma immunotherapy. Libraries were prepared by immunoSEQ multiplex PCR; TCRdb keeps only in-frame clonotypes and omits some of them. The sample shows roughly 10,000 clones, roughly 85% of them seen only once. Sequencing used blood, obtained from a patient treated with checkpoint blockade. Receptor source: a human donor with melanoma. The CDR3 runs from the conserved cysteine through the conserved F or W. D genes are given only for firm matches. The size of a clone is reported for some rows only, either as once, few or many, or as a class for expanded clones.

J	length	D	V	size	DNA	CDR3
TRBJ2-7	12	.	TRBV30	.	TGTGCCTGGAGTGGGCAGGGCTACGAGCAGTACTTC	CAWSGQGYEQYF
TRBJ2-1	16	.	TRBV9	.	TGTGCCAGCAGCGTAGGGCCAGGGGATACCTACAATGAGCAGTTCTTC	CASSVGPGDTYNEQFF
TRBJ2-7	15	TRBD2	TRBV7-7	.	TGTGCTAGCAGCGAGGGACTAGCGGGGCTCTACGAGCAGTACTTC	CASSEGLAGLYEQYF
TRBJ1-2	14	.	TRBV7-9	.	TGTGCCAGCGGTCTTACACAGGGAAATGGTGGCTACACCTTC	CASGLTQGNGGYTF
TRBJ2-1	19	TRBD2	TRBV7-9	.	TGTGCCAGCAGCGCGACTATAGCGGGAGGGCCCCGAACCTACAATGAGCAGTTCTTC	CASSATIAGGPRTYNEQFF
TRBJ2-7	15	.	TRBV6-6	.	TGTGCCAGCAGTACTAACAATCCGAGCTCCTACGAGCAGTACTTC	CASSTNNPSSYEQYF
TRBJ2-2	16	TRBD1	TRBV5-1	.	TGCGCCAGCAGCTCAACGACAGGGCAGGACACCGGGGAGCTGTTTTTT	CASSSTTGQDTGELFF
TRBJ1-2	16	.	TRBV2	.	TGTGCCAGCAGTATGGGAACAGGAGCGGAGATCTATGGCTACACCTTC	CASSMGTGAEIYGYTF
TRBJ1-1	15	.	TRBV25-1	.	TGTGCCAGCAGTGAATCGGGGGGCTCTGTCACTGAAGCTTTCTTT	CASSESGGSVTEAFF
TRBJ2-7	11	.	TRBV18	.	TGTGCCAGCTCACCACAAAACGAGCAGTACTTC	CASSPQNEQYF
TRBJ2-7	14	TRBD2	TRBV5-1	once	TGCGCCAGCAGCTTGGGGACTAGCGGCTACGAGCAGTACTTC	CASSLGTSGYEQYF
TRBJ2-3	16	TRBD2	TRBV27	once	TGTGCCAGCAGCGGGGGGGTGATGAGCCGCACAGATACGCAGTATTTT	CASSGGVMSRTDTQYF
TRBJ2-7	15	.	TRBV2	.	TGTGCCAGCAGTGAACGGCGCGGGAAGTTGTACGAGCAGTACTTC	CASSERRGKLYEQYF
TRBJ2-1	19	.	TRBV5-6	.	TGTGCCAGCAACACGCGCAGCTTCTACCTAGCGTCAGTGGGTAATGAGCAGTTCTTC	CASNTRSFYLASVGNEQFF
TRBJ2-7	11	.	TRBV7-9	few	TGTGCCAGCAGCTCCAAGCGGGAGCAGTACTTC	CASSSKREQYF
TRBJ1-2	14	.	TRBV19	.	TGTGCCAGTAGTATTGTGGGCAGGGACTATGGCTACACCTTC	CASSIVGRDYGYTF
TRBJ1-2	13	.	TRBV9	.	TGTGCCAGCAGCGATGCCCGCCCAGGACGCTACACCTTC	CASSDARPGRYTF
TRBJ2-1	16	TRBD2	TRBV7-2	.	TGTGCCAGCAGCTCACCTGGACTAGCGGGAGGCAATGAGCAGTTCTTC	CASSSPGLAGGNEQFF
TRBJ2-1	15	TRBD2	TRBV5-1	.	TGCGCCAGCAGCTTGGTGGGACTAGGGCACAATGAGCAGTTCTTC	CASSLVGLGHNEQFF
TRBJ2-2	17	TRBD2	TRBV5-8	.	TGTGCCCACGACCGGCCTAGCGGACTTACGAACACCGGGGAGCTGTTTTTT	CAHDRPSGLTNTGELFF
TRBJ1-5	16	TRBD1	TRBV4-1	few	TGCGCCAGCAGCCAAGCTGGGACAGGGAACAATCAGCCCCAGCATTTT	CASSQAGTGNNQPQHF
TRBJ1-1	16	TRBD1	TRBV28	.	TGTGCCAGCAGTTTTCCACGACAGGGGATGAACACTGAAGCTTTCTTT	CASSFPRQGMNTEAFF
TRBJ1-2	15	TRBD1	TRBV7-3	.	TGTGCCAGCAGCAAAATGGGGGACAGACCCGATGGCTACACCTTC	CASSKMGDRPDGYTF
TRBJ1-1	11	.	TRBV7-9	.	TGTGCCAGCAGCCTTCTAACTGAAGCTTTCTTT	CASSLLTEAFF
TRBJ2-5	13	.	TRBV6-5	once	TGTGCCAGCTCACCCGGGGGGCCAGAGACCCAGTACTTC	CASSPGGPETQYF
TRBJ2-7	12	.	TRBV6-5	.	TGTGCCAGCAGTAACACAGGGAACGAGCAGTACTTC	CASSNTGNEQYF